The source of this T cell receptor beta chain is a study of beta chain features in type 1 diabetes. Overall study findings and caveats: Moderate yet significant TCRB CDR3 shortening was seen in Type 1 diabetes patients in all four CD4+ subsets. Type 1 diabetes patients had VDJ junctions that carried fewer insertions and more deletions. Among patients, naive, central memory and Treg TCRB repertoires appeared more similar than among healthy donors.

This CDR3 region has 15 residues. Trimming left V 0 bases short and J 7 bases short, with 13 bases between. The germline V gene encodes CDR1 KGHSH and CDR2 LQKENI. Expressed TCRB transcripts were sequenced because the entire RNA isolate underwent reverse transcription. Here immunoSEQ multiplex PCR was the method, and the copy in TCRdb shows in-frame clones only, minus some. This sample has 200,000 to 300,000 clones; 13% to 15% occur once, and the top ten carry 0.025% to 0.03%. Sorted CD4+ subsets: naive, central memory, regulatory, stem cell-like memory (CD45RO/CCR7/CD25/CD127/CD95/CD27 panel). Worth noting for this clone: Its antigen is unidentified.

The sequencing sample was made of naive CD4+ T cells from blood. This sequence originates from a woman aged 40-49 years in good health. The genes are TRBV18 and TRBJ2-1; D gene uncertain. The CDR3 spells CASSPPIPSLNEQFF. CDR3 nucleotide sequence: TGTGCCAGCTCACCACCTATTCCTAGTTTAAATGAGCAGTTCTTC.